This entry lists 14 T cell receptor beta chains sequenced from one sample in a study of identical twins. TCRdb reprocessed the 5' RACE reads with MiXCR, giving one entry per CDR3 protein. There are more than 250,000 distinct CDR3 sequences in the sample; under 9% occur only once, and more than 2% lies in the top ten. The same sample was also used in a study of yellow fever vaccine responses in identical twins.

Material for sequencing was memory (CD45RO+) T cells sorted from blood. The receptors originated from a woman in her late teens or twenties in good health.

The chain carries TRBV5-6 and TRBJ2-1; 14 nucleotides match TRBD2. The germline V gene has CDR1 SGHDT and CDR2 YYEEEE. This CDR3 region has 18 residues. Trimming took 6 bases from V and 2 from J; bases not matched to a gene: 10. CDR3 nucleotides: TGTGCCAGCACCTCGCTCGGGACTAGCGGGAGCACCTACAATGAGCAGTTCTTC. Amino acids: CASTSLGTSGSTYNEQFF.

This clonotype was found a few times. V is TRBV20-1 and J is TRBJ1-5, with D possibly matching TRBD1 (5 bases). The CDR3 totals 15 residues. V lost 5 bases and J 5 bases, leaving 19 bases between the germline ends. Per germline, CDR1 DFQATT and CDR2 SNEGSKA (reference sequence). The CDR3 DNA sequence: TGCAGTGCTCCTGCCGGCGGGGGTTATCATCAGCCCCAGCATTTT. The encoded protein is CSAPAGGGYHQPQHF.

This clonotype was seen more than once but under ten times. The V and J genes are TRBV14 and TRBJ2-1; TRBD2 agrees at 9 bases. After removal of 1 base from V and 3 bases from J, the junction contained 4 bases not matched to a gene. The CDR3 extends over 16 amino acids. Germline V CDR1 and CDR2: SGHDN, FVKESK. CDR3: CASSQGLADYYNEQFF. CDR3 DNA: TGTGCCAGCAGCCAAGGACTAGCGGATTACTACAATGAGCAGTTCTTC.

This clonotype was counted many times. This chain links TRBV9 with TRBJ2-7, with 9 bases that match TRBD2. From germline, CDR1 is SGDLS and CDR2 YYNGEE. The trim removed 3 bases at V and 6 bases at J, leaving 13 bases unmatched. The CDR3 spans 16 residues. Written as DNA, the CDR3 is TGTGCCAGCAGCGCCGGGGGGGCGGTACTAGCGGGCGAGCAGTACTTC. Translated: CASSAGGAVLAGEQYF.

The sample holds a few counts of this clonotype. The chain combines TRBV5-5 with TRBJ1-2; 9 bases match TRBD1. Germline V CDR1 and CDR2: SGHKS, YYEKEE (reference sequence). V shed 2 bases, J shed 1 base, and the junction held 3 bases outside the gene matches. The CDR3 has 15 residues. Written as DNA, the CDR3 is TGTGCCAGCAGCTTTAGGGACAGGGATAACTATGGCTACACCTTC. Amino acids: CASSFRDRDNYGYTF. Full variable domain (missing parts from reference TRBV5-5 and TRBJ1-2): DAGVTQSPTHLIKTRGQQVTLRCSPISGHKSVSWYQQVLGQGPQFIFQYYEKEERGRGNFPDRFSARQFPNYSSELNVNALLLGDSALYLCASSFRDRDNYGYTFGSGTRLTVV.

Remarks on this clonotype: This may be a read error, as it is one base from a much larger clone. The chain carries TRBV5-1 and TRBJ2-5; 8 bases agree with TRBD2. From germline, CDR1 is SGHRS and CDR2 YFSETQ. The CDR3 spans 15 residues. The CDR3: CTSSLNGGRQETQYF. The DNA of the CDR3 is TGCACCAGCAGCTTGAATGGCGGGAGGCAAGAGACCCAGTACTTC.

The chain employs TRBV14 and TRBJ2-5; D call uncertain. Germline CDR1 and CDR2: SGHDN and FVKESK. V was pared by 1 base and J by 7 bases, with 13 bases between. There are 14 residues in the CDR3. The CDR3 nucleotides are TGTGCCAGCAGCCAAGGGCCCCATGTTGGGACCCAGTACTTC. It encodes CASSQGPHVGTQYF.

The sample holds a few counts of this clonotype. V and J are TRBV29-1 and TRBJ2-4; 8 bases are a match to TRBD1. The CDR3 loop spans 13 amino acids. Germline values: CDR1 SQVTM, CDR2 ANQGSEA. The J segment lost 7 bases and the V segment lost 3 bases, leaving 5 bases of the junction unmatched. CDR3 in DNA: TGCAGCGTTGATGGGCAGGGGGCTAACATTCAGTACTTC. Translated, it gives CSVDGQGANIQYF.

This clonotype occurred a few times. The rearrangement joins TRBV7-9 to TRBJ1-1, with D possibly being TRBD1 (5 bases). V shed 1 base and J shed 3 bases, with 15 bases lying between them. The CDR3 spans 16 residues. In germline, CDR1 is SEHNR, CDR2 FQNEAQ (reference sequence). As DNA, the CDR3 is TGTGCCAGCAGCTTAGGGGAGACAGCGTCTCACACTGAAGCTTTCTTT. Its translation: CASSLGETASHTEAFF.

The V and J genes are TRBV29-1 and TRBJ1-1, with D uncertain. The CDR3 contains 13 residues. V lost 7 bases, J lost 0 bases, and 12 bases lay in between. CDR1 and CDR2 from the germline V gene are SQVTM and ANQGSEA. The CDR3 sequence is CSGLGQLNTEAFF. The CDR3 DNA follows: TGCAGCGGCTTAGGCCAGCTGAACACTGAAGCTTTCTTT.

This clonotype was counted at least ten times. The J gene is TRBJ2-7, the V gene TRBV10-3, with TRBD1 matching 9 bases. CDR3 length: 13 amino acids. J gave up 4 bases and V 5 bases, and 3 bases lay outside the gene matches. Per the germline V gene, CDR1 is ENHRY and CDR2 is SYGVKD. In nucleotides, the CDR3 is TGTGCCATCAGTACCGGACAGGGGTACGAGCAGTACGTC. Translated, it gives CAISTGQGYEQYV.

This clonotype was seen many times. The chain has TRBV12-3 or TRBV12-4 and TRBJ2-3; 7 nucleotides align to TRBD2. V lost 3 bases to trimming and J lost 4 bases; unmatched junction nucleotides: 7. The CDR3 has 15 amino acids. CDR3 region: CASSLSSTSSDTQYF. CDR3 nucleotides: TGTGCCAGCAGTTTGAGTTCGACTAGCTCAGATACGCAGTATTTT.

Ten or more counts support this clonotype. The rearrangement joins TRBV20-1 to TRBJ2-1; TRBD1 matches 9 bases. The J segment lost 3 bases and the V segment lost 2 bases, leaving 5 bases of the junction unmatched. Germline V gives CDR1 DFQATT, CDR2 SNEGSKA (reference sequence). The CDR3 is made up of 15 amino acids. The chain's CDR3 is CSARHRDRDYNEQFF. In nucleotides, the CDR3 is TGCAGTGCTAGACACCGGGACAGGGACTACAATGAGCAGTTCTTC.

This clonotype was observed a few times. This sequence joins TRBV5-1 and TRBJ2-5; D is possibly TRBD2 (5 bases). This CDR3 has 13 residues. V was pared by 0 bases and J by 3 bases, with 6 bases between. The germline CDR1 and CDR2 sequences are SGHRS and YFSETQ. CDR3 protein: CASSLGREETQYF. The DNA for the CDR3 is TGCGCCAGCAGCTTGGGGCGGGAAGAGACCCAGTACTTC.